These 22 T cell receptor beta chains originate from one sample sequenced in a study of beta chain features in type 1 diabetes. Reverse transcribing all isolated RNA meant expressed TCRB transcripts were sequenced. Clones were sequenced by immunoSEQ multiplex PCR, and TCRdb holds only the in-frame ones, with some missing. Of under 500,000 clones listed, around 30% were seen once; the top ten hold 0.06% to 0.07%. The source material was naive CD4+ T cells from blood. The receptors come from a man between 18 and 35 years old in good health.

The sample holds a few counts of this clone. The chain employs TRBV7-9 and TRBJ1-2; perhaps TRBD1 as D (6 bases). Germline values: CDR1 SEHNR, CDR2 FQNEAQ (reference sequence). Deletions cut 1 base from V and 4 bases from J, with 10 bases between. This CDR3 has 14 residues. CDR3 in amino acids: CASSLEGDTYGYTF. The CDR3 bases are TGTGCCAGCAGCTTAGAGGGGGACACCTATGGCTACACCTTC. The whole variable domain, filled in from reference TRBV7-9 and TRBJ1-2, reads DTGVSQNPRHKITKRGQNVTFRCDPISEHNRLYWYRQTLGQGPEFLTYFQNEAQLEKSRLLSDRFSAERPKGSFSTLEIQRTEQGDSAMYLCASSLEGDTYGYTFGSGTRLTVV.

V and J are TRBV30 and TRBJ2-7; a possible D gene is TRBD2 (5 bases). The CDR3 covers 12 residues. The V end lost 1 base, the J end lost 9 bases, and 13 bases lay between the germline ends. Per germline, CDR1 GTSNPN and CDR2 SVGIG (reference sequence). As DNA, the CDR3 is TGTGCCTGGAGTGACGGGCGACGGGGGCAGTACTTC. Its protein product is CAWSDGRRGQYF.

CDR3 nucleotide sequence: TGTGCCAGCAGCCCCAGGGAGCGGGTGATGGCGCAGTATTTT. This sequence encodes CASSPRERVMAQYF. The chain has TRBV25-1 and TRBJ2-3; D is possibly TRBD2 (6 bases). The CDR3 covers 14 residues. The V gene's germline CDR1 is MGHDK and CDR2 SYGVNS. Trimming removed 6 bases from V and 10 bases from J, with 20 bases in between.

The genes are TRBV9 and TRBJ2-2, with TRBD2 matching over 11 bases. The ends lost 3 bases at V and 0 bases at J; junction bases unmatched: 1. Germline V gene sequence: CDR1 SGDLS, CDR2 YYNGEE. This CDR3 spans 16 amino acids. DNA of the CDR3: TGTGCCAGCAGCGCACTAGCGGGGGCGAACACCGGGGAGCTGTTTTTT. Translating it yields CASSALAGANTGELFF.

As regards this clone: The same CDR3 arises from other DNA sequences in this sample as well. The gene calls are TRBV9 and TRBJ2-5; 7 bases are a match to TRBD2. CDR1 is SGDLS and CDR2 is YYNGEE in the germline V gene. The CDR3 has 16 amino acids. The V and J ends lost 0 bases and 0 bases, in that order; junction bases with no gene match: 5. DNA of the CDR3: TGTGCCAGCAGCGTAGGAACCGGGGGGTACCAAGAGACCCAGTACTTC. Protein: CASSVGTGGYQETQYF.

A few counts support this clone. J is TRBJ2-7 and V is TRBV13; D not resolved. V shed 2 bases and J shed 2 bases, with 7 bases lying between them. Germline lookup yields CDR1 PRHDT and CDR2 FYEKMQ (reference sequence). This CDR3 comprises 13 residues. The CDR3 region has the DNA TGTGCCAGCAGCTTACATGGGCCCTACGAGCAGTACTTC. Amino acids: CASSLHGPYEQYF.

The rearrangement links TRBV15 to TRBJ1-2; a weak D match, TRBD1 (5 bases). V lost 3 bases and J lost 8, with 16 bases in between. Germline V gives CDR1 LNHNV, CDR2 YYDKDF (reference sequence). The CDR3 has 14 residues. As DNA, the CDR3 is TGTGCCACCAGCAGGCGTTCAGGGCTTGGAGGCTACACCTTC. Translating gives CATSRRSGLGGYTF.

The rearrangement joins TRBV4-3 to TRBJ2-5; 10 positions agree with TRBD2. V gave up 3 bases and J gave up 2 bases; unmatched junction bases: 6. The length of the CDR3 is 16 residues. Looked up from germline, CDR1 is LGHNA and CDR2 is YSLEER. In DNA form, the CDR3 reads TGCGCCAGCAGCCACCTTCTAGCGGGGGCACAAGAGACCCAGTACTTC. As protein: CASSHLLAGAQETQYF.

The chain uses TRBV7-9 and TRBJ2-1, with 9 bases lining up with TRBD1. CDR3 size: 14 residues. Germline values: CDR1 SEHNR, CDR2 FQNEAQ (reference sequence). The junction had 3 bases not matched to a gene; V was cut back by 3 bases and J by 6 bases. CDR3 sequence (DNA): TGTGCCAGCAGCTTTGGACAGGGGTTCAATGAGCAGTTCTTC. Its translation: CASSFGQGFNEQFF.

The V and J genes are TRBV29-1 and TRBJ1-1; no reliable D call. V lost 0 bases to trimming and J lost 1 base, with 6 bases between them. In germline, CDR1 is SQVTM, CDR2 ANQGSEA. The CDR3 runs 13 residues. Here the CDR3 DNA reads TGCAGCGTTGAAGATGCGAGGAACACTGAAGCTTTCTTT. This encodes CSVEDARNTEAFF.

This clone was counted a few times. The chain employs TRBV10-3 and TRBJ2-7, with D perhaps TRBD1 or TRBD2 (5 bases each). V was pared by 0 bases and J by 5 bases, with 11 bases between. CDR3 length equals 14 residues. Germline-derived CDR1 and CDR2 are ENHRY and SYGVKD. CDR3 loop: CAISESDRGDEQYF. The CDR3 DNA is TGTGCCATCAGTGAGTCGGATAGGGGAGACGAGCAGTACTTC.

Written as DNA, the CDR3 is TGCAGTACTGCGGGAACAGATACGCAGTATTTT. This encodes CSTAGTDTQYF. This sequence joins TRBV29-1 and TRBJ2-3; tentatively, D is TRBD2 (6 bases). The CDR3 has 11 residues. Looked up from germline, CDR1 is SQVTM and CDR2 is ANQGSEA.

This chain links TRBV5-1 with TRBJ2-5; 8 bases agree with TRBD1. The CDR3 spans 14 residues. Per the germline V gene, CDR1 is SGHRS and CDR2 is YFSETQ. V lost 4 bases, J lost 0 bases, and 2 bases stayed unmatched. The CDR3 reads CASSRTGYQETQYF. CDR3 DNA sequence: TGCGCCAGCAGCCGGACAGGGTACCAAGAGACCCAGTACTTC.

This clone was picked up a small number of times. The rearrangement links TRBV2 to TRBJ2-1; weak D call: TRBD2 (6 bases). Trimming shortened V by 3 bases and J by 6 bases, and 9 bases separated the two germline ends. The CDR3 contains 13 residues. Germline V gene lookup returns CDR1 SNHLY and CDR2 FYNNEI. The CDR3 loop is CASSDRGFNEQFF. The CDR3, as DNA: TGTGCCAGCAGTGATCGGGGGTTCAATGAGCAGTTCTTC. Variable domain in full (rest from reference TRBV2 and TRBJ2-1): EPEVTQTPSHQVTQMGQEVILRCVPISNHLYFYWYRQILGQKVEFLVSFYNNEISEKSEIFDDQFSVERPDGSNFTLKIRSTKLEDSAMYFCASSDRGFNEQFFGPGTRLTVL.

This clone showed up just a few times. The chain is built from TRBV10-3 and TRBJ2-1, with D possibly being TRBD1 or TRBD2 (5 bases each). Germline CDR1 and CDR2: ENHRY and SYGVKD. With 8 bases removed from V and 5 bases from J, the gap between germline ends came to 13 bases. The CDR3 runs 13 residues. Here the CDR3 DNA reads TGTGCCATCTCCTGGGGACCAGACAATGAGCAGTTCTTC. It is translated as CAISWGPDNEQFF.

The chain recombines TRBV29-1 with TRBJ1-4, with 7 positions matching TRBD1. The V segment lost 4 bases and the J segment 7 bases; nucleotides outside the gene matches: 6. This CDR3 spans 13 amino acids. Germline CDR1 is SQVTM and CDR2 is ANQGSEA. CDR3 coding DNA: TGCAGCGTTGGGAGGGACAGCCGTGAAAAACTGTTTTTT. This encodes CSVGRDSREKLFF.

The chain carries TRBV30 and TRBJ2-2, with TRBD1 matching 8 bases. The CDR3 sequence is 16 residues long. Germline V CDR1 and CDR2: GTSNPN, SVGIG (reference sequence). Trimming cost V 4 bases and J 4 bases; bases outside gene matches: 11. In DNA form, the CDR3 reads TGTGCCTGGACCCCCGACAGGGGAATGGGCACCGGGGAGCTGTTTTTT. Residues: CAWTPDRGMGTGELFF.

This sequence joins TRBV7-9 and TRBJ1-2, with D possibly being TRBD1 (5 bases). The CDR3 has 16 residues. Per the germline V gene, CDR1 is SEHNR and CDR2 is FQNEAQ (reference sequence). The V end was cut by 7 bases, the J end by 0 bases, with 18 bases between. CDR3 in amino acids: CASTESPGGSNYGYTF. The CDR3, as DNA: TGTGCCAGCACCGAAAGCCCGGGGGGATCTAACTATGGCTACACCTTC.

The chain couples TRBV30 to TRBJ2-1, with 7 bases aligning to TRBD2. CDR1 GTSNPN and CDR2 SVGIG come from the germline V gene (reference sequence). The CDR3 is 15 amino acids. V was pared by 3 bases and J by 7 bases, with 12 bases of the junction left unmatched. CDR3 in amino acids: CAWRALADYLNEQFF. DNA for the CDR3: TGTGCCTGGAGAGCTCTAGCGGACTATTTAAATGAGCAGTTCTTC.

The J gene is TRBJ2-1, the V gene TRBV7-2, with TRBD2 matching over 8 bases. CDR3 length: 14 amino acids. With V trimmed by 1 base and J by 8 bases, 4 bases remained unmatched. CDR1 is SGHTA, CDR2 FQGNSA, per germline. In nucleotides, the CDR3 is TGTGCCAGCAGCTTAGAAGCGGGAGTGGATGAGCAGTTCTTC. Its translation: CASSLEAGVDEQFF. The full variable domain, in which reference TRBV7-2 and TRBJ2-1 provide the parts outside the CDR3, is GAGVSQSPSNKVTEKGKDVELRCDPISGHTALYWYRQSLGQGLEFLIYFQGNSAPDKSGLPSDRFSAERTGGSVSTLTIQRTQQEDSAVYLCASSLEAGVDEQFFGPGTRLTVL.

The rearrangement links TRBV29-1 to TRBJ2-1; 7 nucleotides align to TRBD1. Germline CDR1 reads SQVTM; CDR2 reads ANQGSEA. This CDR3 is built from 14 residues. J was trimmed by 3 bases and V by 5 bases; bases with no gene match: 7. This CDR3 is CSVRDRVNYNEQFF. CDR3 nucleotide sequence: TGCAGCGTTCGAGACAGGGTTAACTACAATGAGCAGTTCTTC.

This chain links TRBV30 with TRBJ2-1; 11 nucleotides match TRBD2. The V and J ends lost 1 base and 15 bases, in that order; junction bases with no gene match: 5. CDR3 length: 12 residues. Germline V gene lookup returns CDR1 GTSNPN and CDR2 SVGIG (reference sequence). The CDR3 loop reads CAWSELAGVLFF. CDR3 coding DNA: TGTGCCTGGAGTGAACTAGCGGGAGTTCTGTTCTTC.